These 30 T cell receptor beta chains originate from one sample sequenced in a study of CD8+ T cells in alopecia areata. The sequencing template was cDNA reverse transcribed from extracted RNA. This table comes from immunoSEQ multiplex PCR, and its TCRdb copy is limited to in-frame clones, with some not included. The sample includes 250,000 or so clones, under 80% of them seen just once. The sample in question was CD4+ T cells sorted from blood, obtained at week 0. Receptors were obtained from a human donor with alopecia areata.

The rearrangement uses TRBV5-5 and TRBJ2-5, with TRBD1 identical over 7 bases. Germline V gene data show CDR1 as SGHKS and CDR2 as YYEKEE (reference sequence). The CDR3 is made up of 14 amino acids. Trimming cost V 3 bases and J 1 base; bases outside gene matches: 3. CDR3 loop: CASSSGQLQETQYF. CDR3 DNA sequence: TGTGCCAGCAGCTCGGGACAGCTCCAAGAGACCCAGTACTTC.

J is TRBJ2-7 and V is TRBV27, with 7 positions matching TRBD1. This CDR3 comprises 16 residues. With V trimmed by 4 bases and J by 3 bases, 12 bases remained unmatched. Germline assignment: CDR1 MNHEY and CDR2 SMNVEV (reference sequence). CDR3 residues: CASSSTGALLIYEQYF. The CDR3 region has the DNA TGTGCCAGCAGTTCAACAGGGGCACTTCTAATCTACGAGCAGTACTTC.

The chain combines TRBV2 with TRBJ2-7; 8 bases map to TRBD1. The germline V gene encodes CDR1 SNHLY and CDR2 FYNNEI. V was pared by 4 bases and J by 2 bases, with 7 bases of the junction left unmatched. This CDR3 is 15 amino acids long. CDR3 loop: CASSVRDRGPYEQYF. CDR3 in DNA: TGTGCCAGCAGTGTAAGAGACAGGGGTCCCTACGAGCAGTACTTC. Variable domain in full (rest from reference TRBV2 and TRBJ2-7): EPEVTQTPSHQVTQMGQEVILRCVPISNHLYFYWYRQILGQKVEFLVSFYNNEISEKSEIFDDQFSVERPDGSNFTLKIRSTKLEDSAMYFCASSVRDRGPYEQYFGPGTRLTVT.

The genes are TRBV29-1 and TRBJ1-1; no clear D gene. CDR3 length: 13 residues. CDR1 is SQVTM, CDR2 ANQGSEA, per germline. V lost 4 bases, J lost 0 bases, and 9 bases lay in between. CDR3 DNA sequence: TGCAGCGTTGGTTCAGGTATGAACACTGAAGCTTTCTTT. This gives the protein CSVGSGMNTEAFF.

The chain uses TRBV6-6 and TRBJ2-7; D possibly corresponds to TRBD1 (6 bases). Looked up from germline, CDR1 is MNHNY and CDR2 is SVGAGI (reference sequence). Trimming left V 6 bases short and J 6 bases short, with 12 bases between. The CDR3 sequence is 12 residues long. CDR3 sequence: CASSIRGREQYF. The CDR3 DNA sequence: TGTGCCAGCAGCATCAGGGGACGCGAGCAGTACTTC.

The rearrangement uses TRBV5-6 and TRBJ1-2; TRBD1 agrees at 7 bases. V lost 0 bases and J lost 8; bases outside the gene matches: 10. CDR1 is SGHDT, CDR2 YYEEEE, per germline. There are 15 residues in the CDR3. The CDR3 nucleotides are TGTGCCAGCAGCTTGGTTGACAGGGAGGGAGTCGGCTACACCTTC. Translation gives CASSLVDREGVGYTF.

V usage is TRBV5-1 and J usage is TRBJ2-3; TRBD1 is a possible D gene (5 bases). The germline V and J ends were trimmed by 3 bases and 4 bases, with 18 bases remaining between them. Germline V gene lookup returns CDR1 SGHRS and CDR2 YFSETQ. This CDR3 contains 16 residues. The CDR3 region has the DNA TGCGCCAGCAGCTCCCTTCAGGGAATCGGTCCAGATACGCAGTATTTT. It specifies CASSSLQGIGPDTQYF.

The chain is built from TRBV7-9 and TRBJ2-3; no clear D gene. V was shortened by 5 bases and J by 2 bases, with 11 bases between the two germline ends. Germline loops: CDR1 SEHNR, CDR2 FQNEAQ (reference sequence). The CDR3 extends over 14 amino acids. The CDR3 DNA sequence: TGTGCCAGCAGCCCGGCATTCACCACAGATACGCAGTATTTT. This translates into CASSPAFTTDTQYF. Full variable domain (outside the CDR3, taken from reference TRBV7-9 and TRBJ2-3): DTGVSQNPRHKITKRGQNVTFRCDPISEHNRLYWYRQTLGQGPEFLTYFQNEAQLEKSRLLSDRFSAERPKGSFSTLEIQRTEQGDSAMYLCASSPAFTTDTQYFGPGTRLTVL.

A few counts support this clone. The chain combines TRBV29-1 with TRBJ2-2; 8 nucleotides align to TRBD1. With V trimmed by 6 bases and J by 4 bases, 7 bases remained unmatched. Germline-derived CDR1 and CDR2 are SQVTM and ANQGSEA. This CDR3 has 14 residues. CDR3 protein: CSVKTGAVTGELFF. In DNA form, the CDR3 reads TGCAGCGTAAAGACAGGGGCCGTCACCGGGGAGCTGTTTTTT.

The chain joins TRBV4-2 to TRBJ2-7; possible D gene TRBD2, 6 bases. This CDR3 contains 14 residues. Looked up from germline, CDR1 is LGHNA and CDR2 is YNFKEQ. Trimming removed 4 bases from V and 1 base from J, with 11 bases in between. CDR3 in DNA: TGTGCCAGCAGCCTCACTGGGGGGTCCTACGAGCAGTACTTC. This gives the protein CASSLTGGSYEQYF.

The chain recombines TRBV5-6 with TRBJ1-5; a possible D gene is TRBD1 (6 bases). The V end was cut by 1 base, the J end by 6 bases, with 14 bases between. The CDR3 is made up of 15 amino acids. The germline V gene has CDR1 SGHDT and CDR2 YYEEEE. The CDR3 DNA sequence: TGTGCCAGCAGCTTGAGCTCAGGGGCCAGTCAGCCCCAGCATTTT. Amino acid sequence: CASSLSSGASQPQHF.

This clone has more than one count but fewer than ten. V gene TRBV30 combines with J gene TRBJ1-1; 7 bases agree with TRBD1. Per the germline V gene, CDR1 is GTSNPN and CDR2 is SVGIG (reference sequence). The length of the CDR3 is 12 residues. V was pared by 4 bases and J by 8 bases, with 7 bases of the junction left unmatched. The CDR3 DNA follows: TGTGCCTGGATAGGGGACAGTCACGAAGCTTTCTTT. Protein sequence: CAWIGDSHEAFF. Full variable domain (outside the CDR3, taken from reference TRBV30 and TRBJ1-1): SQTIHQWPATLVQPVGSPLSLECTVEGTSNPNLYWYRQAAGRGLQLLFYSVGIGQISSEVPQNLSASRPQDRQFILSSKKLLLSDSGFYLCAWIGDSHEAFFGQGTRLTVV.

This clone was observed many times. The rearrangement uses TRBV5-4 and TRBJ2-1, with 12 positions matching TRBD2. The CDR3 covers 15 residues. Germline loops: CDR1 SGHNT, CDR2 YYREEE (reference sequence). The V segment lost 7 bases and the J segment 5 bases; nucleotides outside the gene matches: 7. CDR3 in DNA: TGTGCCAGCTTTCTAGCGGGGGGGCACGACAATGAGCAGTTCTTC. Translation: CASFLAGGHDNEQFF.

The V call is TRBV19, the J call TRBJ2-3, with 7 positions matching TRBD2. Germline trimming cut 2 bases from V and 0 bases from J; bases unmatched to any gene: 8. CDR3 length equals 17 residues. CDR1 is LNHDA, CDR2 SQIVND, per germline (reference sequence). The CDR3 is CASSIRFRGGSTDTQYF. In DNA form, the CDR3 reads TGTGCCAGTAGTATACGGTTCCGCGGGGGAAGCACAGATACGCAGTATTTT.

The V call is TRBV30, the J call TRBJ2-5, with TRBD1 identical over 7 bases. V shed 0 bases and J 1 base; nucleotides not matched to a gene: 11. Germline V lookup: CDR1 GTSNPN, CDR2 SVGIG (reference sequence). The CDR3 consists of 17 residues. In DNA, the CDR3 is TGTGCCTGGAGTGTGGGTACAACGGGACAGTCCCAAGAGACCCAGTACTTC. Residues: CAWSVGTTGQSQETQYF. The full variable domain, completed using reference TRBV30 and TRBJ2-5, is SQTIHQWPATLVQPVGSPLSLECTVEGTSNPNLYWYRQAAGRGLQLLFYSVGIGQISSEVPQNLSASRPQDRQFILSSKKLLLSDSGFYLCAWSVGTTGQSQETQYFGPGTRLLVL.

The CDR3 reads CSVEVPLLAGGGGELFF. CDR3 sequence (DNA): TGCAGCGTTGAGGTCCCCCTACTAGCGGGGGGTGGCGGGGAGCTGTTTTTT. V usage is TRBV29-1 and J usage is TRBJ2-2; 12 nucleotides line up with TRBD2. This CDR3 contains 17 residues. The V segment lost 3 bases and the J segment 7 bases; nucleotides outside the gene matches: 12. Germline V gene data show CDR1 as SQVTM and CDR2 as ANQGSEA.

J is TRBJ2-4 and V is TRBV11-2; 7 nucleotides line up with TRBD2. The CDR3 consists of 14 residues. Germline CDR1 reads SGHAT; CDR2 reads FQNNGV. Trimming at V came to 6 bases and at J to 4 bases, leaving 6 bases not matched to a gene. CDR3: CASRQAGRKNIQYF. The DNA for the CDR3 is TGTGCCAGCAGGCAGGCCGGGAGGAAAAACATTCAGTACTTC.

This clone has just a few counts. V is TRBV4-1 and J is TRBJ1-1; perhaps TRBD1 as D (6 bases). Germline V gene lookup returns CDR1 MGHRA and CDR2 YSYEKL. Between the trimmed V and J ends, which lost 0 bases and 5 bases, there was a span of 13 bases. The CDR3 has 15 residues. In DNA, the CDR3 is TGCGCCAGCAGCCAAGACCAGGGGCAGGGAACTGAAGCTTTCTTT. This codes for CASSQDQGQGTEAFF.

In its sample, this clone was seen a few times. V gene TRBV30 combines with J gene TRBJ2-7, with a possible D match to TRBD2 (5 bases). The CDR3 is 13 residues long. Germline V CDR1 and CDR2: GTSNPN, SVGIG (reference sequence). V was cut by 1 base and J by 4 bases, with 11 bases left in between. The CDR3 bases are TGTGCCTGGAGTGCTTCTCGGGGATACGAGCAGTACTTC. This encodes CAWSASRGYEQYF.

The chain combines TRBV15 with TRBJ2-1, with D uncertain. Germline-derived CDR1 and CDR2 are LNHNV and YYDKDF (reference sequence). Trimming shortened V by 0 bases and J by 0 bases, and 12 bases separated the two germline ends. CDR3 size: 17 residues. The CDR3 nucleotides read TGTGCCACCAGCAGAGATCTTGGGGTGGGCTCCTACAATGAGCAGTTCTTC. Protein sequence: CATSRDLGVGSYNEQFF. Variable domain in full (rest from reference TRBV15 and TRBJ2-1): DAMVIQNPRYQVTQFGKPVTLSCSQTLNHNVMYWYQQKSSQAPKLLFHYYDKDFNNEADTPDNFQSRRPNTSFCFLDIRSPGLGDTAMYLCATSRDLGVGSYNEQFFGPGTRLTVL.

CDR3 sequence (DNA): TGTGCCTGGAGTGCCAGGGGGGGAGAGACCCAGTACTTC. Protein product: CAWSARGGETQYF. This rearrangement joins TRBV30 to TRBJ2-5; the D call may be TRBD1 or TRBD2 (7 bases each). There are 13 residues in the CDR3. Germline CDR1 is GTSNPN and CDR2 is SVGIG (reference sequence). V lost 1 base to trimming and J lost 4 bases, with 10 bases between them. The full variable domain, its missing parts supplied by reference TRBV30 and TRBJ2-5, is SQTIHQWPATLVQPVGSPLSLECTVEGTSNPNLYWYRQAAGRGLQLLFYSVGIGQISSEVPQNLSASRPQDRQFILSSKKLLLSDSGFYLCAWSARGGETQYFGPGTRLLVL.

As concerns this clone: A read error is likely, as this CDR3 ends without the conserved phenylalanine or tryptophan. The DNA is omitted, as the CDR3 cannot be located on it reliably, and the CDR3 follows TCRdb's listing. This CDR3 reads CASSRSTVRSL. This sequence joins TRBV7-9 and TRBJ1-2; TRBD1, the table's D call, was not compared with the DNA. The CDR3 is 11 residues long, counting both termini. CDR1 and CDR2 (germline): SEHNR, FQNEAQ (reference sequence).

The rearrangement joins TRBV6-1 to TRBJ1-2, with a tentative D call TRBD1 (5 bases). V lost 7 bases and J 6 bases, leaving 6 bases between the germline ends. This CDR3 is 10 amino acids long. Looked up from germline, CDR1 is MNHNS and CDR2 is SASEGT. Here the CDR3 DNA reads TGTGCCAGCACAGGGAATGGCTACACCTTC. This sequence encodes CASTGNGYTF.

The genes are TRBV2 and TRBJ2-5; 9 bases align to TRBD1. In germline, CDR1 is SNHLY, CDR2 FYNNEI. The junction had 9 bases not matched to a gene; V was cut back by 5 bases and J by 5 bases. CDR3 length equals 15 residues. For the CDR3, the DNA is TGTGCCAGCAGTAGCCGGACAGGGGCAGTCGAGACCCAGTACTTC. Translated: CASSSRTGAVETQYF. The variable domain in full, with the rest retrieved from reference TRBV2 and TRBJ2-5, is EPEVTQTPSHQVTQMGQEVILRCVPISNHLYFYWYRQILGQKVEFLVSFYNNEISEKSEIFDDQFSVERPDGSNFTLKIRSTKLEDSAMYFCASSSRTGAVETQYFGPGTRLLVL.

The chain combines TRBV30 with TRBJ2-3, with 9 bases aligning to TRBD2. The CDR3 consists of 17 residues. J lost 2 bases, V lost 7 bases, and 16 bases had no gene match. Per germline, CDR1 GTSNPN and CDR2 SVGIG (reference sequence). In DNA, the CDR3 is TGTGCCTCCAGCGGCCCGACTAGCGGAGAAAACACAGATACGCAGTATTTT. This sequence encodes CASSGPTSGENTDTQYF.

This chain uses TRBV15 with TRBJ2-5; unclear D gene. The CDR3 covers 13 residues. The V gene's germline CDR1 is LNHNV and CDR2 YYDKDF (reference sequence). The ends were cut back, 1 base at V and 3 bases at J, with 6 bases in the middle. This chain's CDR3 is CATSRADEETQYF. CDR3 DNA sequence: TGTGCCACCAGCAGAGCCGACGAAGAGACCCAGTACTTC.

The genes are TRBV5-1 and TRBJ2-1; TRBD2 agrees at 14 bases. Germline V lookup: CDR1 SGHRS, CDR2 YFSETQ. The V and J ends lost 3 bases and 1 base, in that order; junction bases with no gene match: 9. The CDR3 loop spans 19 amino acids. CDR3 sequence (DNA): TGCGCCAGCAGCTCCTCCGGGACTAGCGGGGGCTATTCCTACAATGAGCAGTTCTTC. Amino acid sequence: CASSSSGTSGGYSYNEQFF.

This chain's CDR3 is CASTYEQGYGYTF. CDR3 DNA: TGTGCCAGCACCTACGAACAGGGCTATGGCTACACCTTC. The rearrangement joins TRBV9 to TRBJ1-2; TRBD1 might be the D (6 bases). Germline lookup yields CDR1 SGDLS and CDR2 YYNGEE. The length of the CDR3 is 13 residues. V was cut by 6 bases and J by 4 bases, with 13 bases left in between.

This rearrangement joins TRBV30 to TRBJ1-2; D gene ambiguous. This CDR3 spans 13 amino acids. Trimming cost V 1 base and J 4 bases, with 10 bases left between them. Per germline, CDR1 GTSNPN and CDR2 SVGIG (reference sequence). CDR3 nucleotide sequence: TGTGCCTGGAGTGGAGGTTGGGGCTATGGCTACACCTTC. This gives the protein CAWSGGWGYGYTF.

This clone was seen only a few times. This chain uses TRBV29-1 with TRBJ2-3; D perhaps matches TRBD2 (6 bases). V was trimmed by 0 bases and J by 7 bases, leaving 11 bases between them. From germline, CDR1 is SQVTM and CDR2 ANQGSEA. The CDR3 covers 13 residues. The CDR3 reads CSVEEGTSNTQYF. CDR3 nucleotides: TGCAGCGTTGAAGAGGGGACTTCCAATACGCAGTATTTT.